This T cell receptor beta chain came from a study of blood T cells in healthy people across ages. Points from the study as a whole: It was the long-lived donors that had more naive CD4+ cells and higher diversity than aged donors.

The CDR3 extends over 14 amino acids. The V end was cut by 6 bases, the J end by 0 bases, with 10 bases between. The second PCR ran about 6 to 11 cycles with a sample-barcoded 5' primer and J-beta primers. TCRdb processed the 5' RACE reads anew with MiXCR; each CDR3 protein has one entry. The sample lists approximately 600,000 distinct CDR3 sequences, under 70% occurring once. Points on this clonotype: Its antigen is unidentified.

The sample was blood. The clonotype originates from a man between 60 and 70 years old in good health. This sequence joins TRBV12-3 or TRBV12-4 and TRBJ2-3; D might be TRBD2 (6 bases). CDR3 nucleotide sequence: TGTGCCAGCAGAGCTAGCGCAAGCACAGATACGCAGTATTTT. This translates into CASRASASTDTQYF.